This entry is about one TCR beta chain. These data come from a study of blood T cell repertoires in COVID-19. Across the whole study: From T cells, B-cell-depleted T cells, or PBMCs came the material, which was cDNA or gDNA.

V was clipped by 4 bases and J by 4 bases; unmatched bases: 10. This CDR3 is built from 17 residues. The germline CDR1 and CDR2 sequences are SGHTA and FQGNSA. TCRdb's copy holds only in-frame clones and misses some; the assay was immunoSEQ multiplex PCR. The sample carries 250,000 or so clones, around 89% recorded once. The chain combines TRBV7-2 with TRBJ2-2, with 9 positions matching TRBD1. The sequenced material came from PBMCs or T cells enriched from blood (not recorded which). This receptor was taken from a man aged 35 to 55 who had recovered from COVID-19. The DNA for the CDR3 is TGTGCCAGCAGCTCCCACAGGACAGGGGTTGGCACCGGGGAGCTGTTTTTT. It yields the protein CASSSHRTGVGTGELFF.